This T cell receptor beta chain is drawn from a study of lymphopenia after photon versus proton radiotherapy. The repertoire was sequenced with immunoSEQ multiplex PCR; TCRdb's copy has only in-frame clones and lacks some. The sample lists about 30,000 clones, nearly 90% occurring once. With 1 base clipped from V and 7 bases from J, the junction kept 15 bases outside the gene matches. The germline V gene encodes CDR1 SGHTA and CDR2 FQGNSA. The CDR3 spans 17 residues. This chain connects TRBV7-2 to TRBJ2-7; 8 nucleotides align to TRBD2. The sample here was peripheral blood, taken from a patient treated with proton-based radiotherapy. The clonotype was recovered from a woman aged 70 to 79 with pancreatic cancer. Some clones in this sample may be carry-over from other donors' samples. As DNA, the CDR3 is TGTGCCAGCAGCTTAGGGGGGGTTAATAGCGGGATAGGGGAGCAGTACTTC. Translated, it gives CASSLGGVNSGIGEQYF.